Listed below are T cell receptor beta chains from one sample, sequenced in a study of blood T cell repertoires in COVID-19. Only in-frame clones appear in the TCRdb table, and some are missing; sequencing was by immunoSEQ multiplex PCR. The sample comprises 200,000 to 300,000 clones, around 86% of which are singletons, and over 3% rests with the top ten. Source material: peripheral blood. The receptors here all came from a woman aged 25 to 39 who had recovered from COVID-19. CDR3s leave out the opening cysteine and the closing phenylalanine or tryptophan. The order of the fields is J gene, V gene, CDR3 protein.

TRBJ1-4 | TRBV5-6 | ASSLRQGYVEKLF
TRBJ1-2 | TRBV19 | ASTPGTGTRGYT
TRBJ2-2 | TRBV5-1 | ASSPTLSSNTGELF
TRBJ2-7 | TRBV2 | ASSEILGGGEQY
TRBJ1-1 | TRBV7-9 | ASSFNSPEAF
TRBJ2-5 | TRBV24-1 | ASGVETQY
TRBJ1-1 | TRBV29-1 | SVLDIGTEAF
TRBJ2-7 | TRBV7-3 | ASSLRQGYEQY
TRBJ1-2 | TRBV9 | ASSEGQGTYGYT
TRBJ2-7 | TRBV19 | ASSNWQGRREEQY
TRBJ2-1 | TRBV7-3 | ASSLISSGLAGGSYNEQF
TRBJ2-1 | TRBV6-5 | ASSSTSGGKNEQF
TRBJ2-1 | TRBV9 | ASSAQDPSVVREQF
TRBJ1-4 | TRBV7-9 | ASSLGGEKLF
TRBJ2-1 | TRBV27 | ASRTGTDVSHSYNEQF
TRBJ1-3 | TRBV6-6 | ASSSPDSDSGNTIY
TRBJ2-5 | TRBV28 | ASSLPDTQETQY
TRBJ2-3 | TRBV7-3 | ASSLSGDTQY
TRBJ2-7 | TRBV30 | AWSGLAGGSSKY
TRBJ2-5 | TRBV9 | ASSVAGLEAETQY
TRBJ1-1 | TRBV5-4 | ASSLWEGLNTEAF
TRBJ1-3 | TRBV7-3 | ASSLTPAGTPSGNTIY
TRBJ2-1 | TRBV6-6 | ASSLGTSGVNEQF
TRBJ2-3 | TRBV7-9 | ASSYPSGGTDTQY
TRBJ1-2 | TRBV29-1 | SVETGQEYGYT
TRBJ1-4 | TRBV18 | ASSPLPRVFNEKLF
TRBJ2-1 | TRBV14 | ASSRAGGAGNEQF
TRBJ2-7 | TRBV27 | ASGVLTDFYEQY
TRBJ2-7 | TRBV21-1 | ASSSPPVVLSYEQY
TRBJ2-5 | TRBV10-3 | AISESVTSGETQY
TRBJ2-2 | TRBV7-2 | ASSPSLAAWDTGELF
TRBJ2-7 | TRBV5-1 | ASSGTGGDEQY
TRBJ2-7 | TRBV12-3/TRBV12-4 | ASSFGTHYEQY
TRBJ1-1 | TRBV2 | ASTSLSGQVGGTEAF
TRBJ2-5 | TRBV5-6 | ASSYNPSIQETQY
TRBJ1-2 | TRBV10-3 | ANSPGWDYGYT
TRBJ2-3 | TRBV7-6 | ASSLAPGGTDTQY
TRBJ1-2 | TRBV27 | ASSSGVNGYT
TRBJ2-3 | TRBV18 | ASSASSTTSTDTQY
TRBJ2-7 | TRBV7-2 | ASSLAALTSASSYEQY
TRBJ2-3 | TRBV5-4 | ASSSGLAGGDTQY
TRBJ2-7 | TRBV3-1/TRBV3-2 | ASSQGGLAGGSSYEQY
TRBJ2-6 | TRBV4-2 | ASSQVNIGARGANVLT
TRBJ1-3 | TRBV4-1 | ASSQDVGGAQGNTIY
TRBJ1-1 | TRBV6-2/TRBV6-3 | ASSYLDGGSEAF
TRBJ1-6 | TRBV9 | ASSVGDTSSTYSPLH
TRBJ1-6 | TRBV6-5 | ASSPSYNSPLH
TRBJ2-1 | TRBV2 | ASRFGKRGGNNEQF
TRBJ2-1 | TRBV7-2 | ASSALNEQF
TRBJ1-2 | TRBV18 | ASSLNRDSQVLYYGYT
TRBJ2-7 | TRBV19 | ASSGGQGASEQY
TRBJ1-3 | TRBV19 | ASSLQSSGNTIY
TRBJ1-2 | TRBV6-1 | ASSESFPRGMGGYT
TRBJ2-1 | TRBV4-1 | ASSPHLALSNEQF
TRBJ2-5 | TRBV30 | AWSQGHHQETQY